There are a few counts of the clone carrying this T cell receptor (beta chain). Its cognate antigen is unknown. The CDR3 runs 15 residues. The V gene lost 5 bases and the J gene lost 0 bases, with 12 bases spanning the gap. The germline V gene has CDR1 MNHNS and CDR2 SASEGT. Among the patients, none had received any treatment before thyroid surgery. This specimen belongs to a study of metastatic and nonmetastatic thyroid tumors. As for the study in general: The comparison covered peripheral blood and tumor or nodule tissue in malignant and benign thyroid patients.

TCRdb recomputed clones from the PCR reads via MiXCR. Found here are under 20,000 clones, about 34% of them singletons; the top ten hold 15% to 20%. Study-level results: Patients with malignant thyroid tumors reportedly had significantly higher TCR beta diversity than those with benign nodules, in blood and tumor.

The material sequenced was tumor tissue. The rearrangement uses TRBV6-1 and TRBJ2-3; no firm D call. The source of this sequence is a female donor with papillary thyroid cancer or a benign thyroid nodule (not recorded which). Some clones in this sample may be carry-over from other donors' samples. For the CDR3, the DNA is TGTGCCAGCAGTCTGACCTTTCCTAGCACAGATACGCAGTATTTT. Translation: CASSLTFPSTDTQYF.